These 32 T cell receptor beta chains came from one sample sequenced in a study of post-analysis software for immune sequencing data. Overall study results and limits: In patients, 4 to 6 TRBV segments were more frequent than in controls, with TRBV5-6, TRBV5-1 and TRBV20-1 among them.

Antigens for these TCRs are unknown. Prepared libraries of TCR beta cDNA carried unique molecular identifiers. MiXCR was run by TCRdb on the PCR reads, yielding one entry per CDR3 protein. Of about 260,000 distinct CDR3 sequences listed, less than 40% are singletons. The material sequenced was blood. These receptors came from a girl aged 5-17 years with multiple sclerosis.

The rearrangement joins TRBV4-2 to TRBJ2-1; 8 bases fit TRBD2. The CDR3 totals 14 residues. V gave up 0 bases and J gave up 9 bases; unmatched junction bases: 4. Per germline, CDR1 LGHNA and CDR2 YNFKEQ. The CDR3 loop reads CASSQEWAGGEQFF. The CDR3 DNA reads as TGTGCCAGCAGCCAAGAGTGGGCGGGGGGTGAGCAGTTCTTC.

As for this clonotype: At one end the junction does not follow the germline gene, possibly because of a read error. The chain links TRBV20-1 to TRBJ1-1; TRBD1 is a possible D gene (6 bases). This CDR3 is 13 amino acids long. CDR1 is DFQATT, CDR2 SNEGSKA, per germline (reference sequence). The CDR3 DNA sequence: TGCAGTGCTGGAGATAAGAGGGGGACTGAAGCTTTCTTT. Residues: CSAGDKRGTEAFF.

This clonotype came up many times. The CDR3 spells CATSDLRQGAQYF. DNA of the CDR3: TGTGCCACCAGTGATTTGAGGCAGGGGGCGCAGTATTTT. The chain carries TRBV24-1 and TRBJ2-3, with TRBD1 matching 7 bases. This CDR3 has 13 residues. With V trimmed by 0 bases and J by 10 bases, 3 bases remained unmatched. Germline values: CDR1 KGHDR, CDR2 SFDVKD.

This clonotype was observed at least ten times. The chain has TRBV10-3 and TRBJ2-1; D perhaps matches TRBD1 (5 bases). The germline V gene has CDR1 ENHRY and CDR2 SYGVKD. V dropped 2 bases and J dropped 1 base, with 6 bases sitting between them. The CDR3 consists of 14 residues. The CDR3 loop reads CAISEGASYNEQFF. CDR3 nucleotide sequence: TGTGCCATCAGTGAGGGGGCTTCCTACAATGAGCAGTTCTTC.

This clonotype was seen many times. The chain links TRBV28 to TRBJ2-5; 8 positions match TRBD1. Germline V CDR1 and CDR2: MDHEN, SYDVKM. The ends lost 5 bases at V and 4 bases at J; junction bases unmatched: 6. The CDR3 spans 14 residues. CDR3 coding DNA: TGTGCCAGCAGTCATGGACAGGGAGGAGAGACCCAGTACTTC. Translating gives CASSHGQGGETQYF.

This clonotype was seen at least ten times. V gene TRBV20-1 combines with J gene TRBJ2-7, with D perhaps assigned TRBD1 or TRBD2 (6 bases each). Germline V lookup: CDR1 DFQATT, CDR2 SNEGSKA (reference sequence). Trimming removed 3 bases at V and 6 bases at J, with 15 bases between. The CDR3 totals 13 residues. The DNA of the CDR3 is TGCAGTGCTAGCAGGGGTAGCGGTTTCGAGCAGTACTTC. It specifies CSASRGSGFEQYF.

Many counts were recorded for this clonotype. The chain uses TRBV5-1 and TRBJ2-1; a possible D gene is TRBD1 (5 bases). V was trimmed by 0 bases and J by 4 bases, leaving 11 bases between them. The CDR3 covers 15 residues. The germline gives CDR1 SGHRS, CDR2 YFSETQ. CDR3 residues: CASSLAPDTYNEQFF. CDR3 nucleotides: TGCGCCAGCAGCTTGGCGCCGGACACTTACAATGAGCAGTTCTTC.

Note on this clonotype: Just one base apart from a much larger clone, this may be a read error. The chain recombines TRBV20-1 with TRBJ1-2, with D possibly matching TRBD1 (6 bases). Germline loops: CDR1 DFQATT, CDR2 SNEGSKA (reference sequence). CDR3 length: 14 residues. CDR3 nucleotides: TGCAGTGCTAGTCCGGGACATAGGGGTTATGGCCACACCTTC. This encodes CSASPGHRGYGHTF.

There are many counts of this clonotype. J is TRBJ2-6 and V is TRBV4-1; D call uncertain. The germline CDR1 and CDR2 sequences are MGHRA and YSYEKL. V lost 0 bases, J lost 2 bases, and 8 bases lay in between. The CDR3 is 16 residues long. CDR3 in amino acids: CASSQDWVAGANVLTF. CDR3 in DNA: TGCGCCAGCAGCCAAGACTGGGTGGCTGGGGCCAACGTCCTGACTTTC.

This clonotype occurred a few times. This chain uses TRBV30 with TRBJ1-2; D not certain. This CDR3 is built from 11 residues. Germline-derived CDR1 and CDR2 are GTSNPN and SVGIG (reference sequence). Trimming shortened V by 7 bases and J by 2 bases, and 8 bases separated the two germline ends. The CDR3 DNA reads TGTGCCTCGACTGCGAACTATGGCTACACCTTC. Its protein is CASTANYGYTF.

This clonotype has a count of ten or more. CDR3 amino acids: CASRRGGLEETQYF. The CDR3 DNA reads as TGTGCCAGCCGCAGGGGGGGGTTAGAAGAGACCCAGTACTTC. The V gene is TRBV12-3 or TRBV12-4, the J gene TRBJ2-5; either TRBD1 or TRBD2 may supply D (7 bases each). The ends were cut back, 8 bases at V and 3 bases at J, with 16 bases in the middle. The CDR3 length is 14 residues.

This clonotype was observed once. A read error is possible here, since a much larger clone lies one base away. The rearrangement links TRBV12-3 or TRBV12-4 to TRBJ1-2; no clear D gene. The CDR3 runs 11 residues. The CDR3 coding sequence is TGTACCAGCAGTTTCGGGGATGGCTACACCTTC. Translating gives CTSSFGDGYTF.

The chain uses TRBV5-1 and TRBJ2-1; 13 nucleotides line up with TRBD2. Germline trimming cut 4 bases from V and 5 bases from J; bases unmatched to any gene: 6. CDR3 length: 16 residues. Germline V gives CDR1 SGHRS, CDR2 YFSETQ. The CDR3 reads CASSASGLAGDNEQFF. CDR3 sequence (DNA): TGCGCCAGCAGCGCCTCCGGACTAGCGGGGGACAATGAGCAGTTCTTC.

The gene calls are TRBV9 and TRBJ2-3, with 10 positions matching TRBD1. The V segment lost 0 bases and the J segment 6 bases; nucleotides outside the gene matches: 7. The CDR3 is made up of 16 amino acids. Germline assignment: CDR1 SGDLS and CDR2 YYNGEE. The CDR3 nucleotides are TGTGCCAGCAGCGTAGAGACAGGGGGCTTTTTGGATACGCAGTATTTT. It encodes CASSVETGGFLDTQYF.

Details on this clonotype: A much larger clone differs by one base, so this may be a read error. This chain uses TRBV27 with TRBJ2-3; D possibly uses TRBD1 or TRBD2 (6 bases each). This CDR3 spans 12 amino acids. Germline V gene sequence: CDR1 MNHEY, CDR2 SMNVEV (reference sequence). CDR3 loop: CASSGGADTQDF. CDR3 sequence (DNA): TGTGCCAGCAGCGGGGGCGCAGATACGCAGGATTTT.

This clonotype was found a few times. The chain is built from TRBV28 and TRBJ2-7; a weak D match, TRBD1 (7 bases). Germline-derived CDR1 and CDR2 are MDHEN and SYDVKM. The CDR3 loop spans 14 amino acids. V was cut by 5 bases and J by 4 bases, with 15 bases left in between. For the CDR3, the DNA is TGTGCCAGCAGTCCGCTGACAGGGACTTACGAGCAGTACTTC. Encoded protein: CASSPLTGTYEQYF. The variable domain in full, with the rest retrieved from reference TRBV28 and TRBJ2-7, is DVKVTQSSRYLVKRTGEKVFLECVQDMDHENMFWYRQDPGLGLRLIYFSYDVKMKEKGDIPEGYSVSREKKERFSLILESASTNQTSMYLCASSPLTGTYEQYFGPGTRLTVT.

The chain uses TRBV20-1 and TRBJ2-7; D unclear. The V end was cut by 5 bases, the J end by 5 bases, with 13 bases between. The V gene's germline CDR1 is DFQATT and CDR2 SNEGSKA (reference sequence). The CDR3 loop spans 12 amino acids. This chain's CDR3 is CSAPHNRDEQYF. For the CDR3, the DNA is TGCAGTGCTCCCCATAATAGGGACGAGCAGTACTTC.

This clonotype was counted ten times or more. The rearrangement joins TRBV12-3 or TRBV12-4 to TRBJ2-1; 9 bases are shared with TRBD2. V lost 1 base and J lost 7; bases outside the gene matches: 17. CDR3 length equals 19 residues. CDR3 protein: CASSLENSGSVGVVNEQFF. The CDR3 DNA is TGTGCCAGCAGTTTAGAGAATAGCGGGAGCGTGGGAGTTGTGAATGAGCAGTTCTTC.

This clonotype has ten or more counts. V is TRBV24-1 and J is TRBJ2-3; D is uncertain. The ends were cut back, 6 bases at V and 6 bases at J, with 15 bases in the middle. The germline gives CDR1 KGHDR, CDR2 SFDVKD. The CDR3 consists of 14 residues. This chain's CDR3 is CATSLTDPRDTQYF. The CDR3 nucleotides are TGTGCCACCAGTCTGACGGACCCTCGGGATACGCAGTATTTT.

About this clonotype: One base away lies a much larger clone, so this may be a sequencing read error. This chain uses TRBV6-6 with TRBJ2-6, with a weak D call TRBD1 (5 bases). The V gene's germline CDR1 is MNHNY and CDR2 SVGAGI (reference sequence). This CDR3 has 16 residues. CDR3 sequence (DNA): TGTGCCAGCAGTTCCCCGGCTTCCTCTGGGGCCGACGTCCTGACTTTC. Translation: CASSSPASSGADVLTF.

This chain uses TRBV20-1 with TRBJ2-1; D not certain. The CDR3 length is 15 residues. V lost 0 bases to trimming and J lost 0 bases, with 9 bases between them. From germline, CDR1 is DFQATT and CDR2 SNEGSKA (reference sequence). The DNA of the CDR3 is TGCAGTGCTAGAGATCCCCTCGGCTCCTACAATGAGCAGTTCTTC. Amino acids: CSARDPLGSYNEQFF.

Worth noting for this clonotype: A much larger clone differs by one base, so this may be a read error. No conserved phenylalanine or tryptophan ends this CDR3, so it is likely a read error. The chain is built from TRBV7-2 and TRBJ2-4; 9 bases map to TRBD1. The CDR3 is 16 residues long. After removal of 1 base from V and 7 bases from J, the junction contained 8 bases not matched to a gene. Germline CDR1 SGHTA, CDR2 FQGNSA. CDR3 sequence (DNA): TGTGCCAGCAGCTTAGAATCTGGACAGGGGAAGAACATTCAGTACCTC. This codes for CASSLESGQGKNIQYL.

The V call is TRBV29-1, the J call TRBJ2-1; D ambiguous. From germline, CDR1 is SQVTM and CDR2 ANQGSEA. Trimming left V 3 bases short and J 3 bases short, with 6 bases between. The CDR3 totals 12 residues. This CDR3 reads CSVDWLYNEQFF. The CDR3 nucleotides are TGCAGCGTTGACTGGCTCTACAATGAGCAGTTCTTC.

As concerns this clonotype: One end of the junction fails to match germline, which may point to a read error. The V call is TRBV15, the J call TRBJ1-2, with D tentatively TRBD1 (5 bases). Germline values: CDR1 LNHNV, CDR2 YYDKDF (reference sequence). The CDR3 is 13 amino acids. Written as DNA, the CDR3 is TGTGCCACCAGCAGTCGTCAGGGATATGACTACACCTTC. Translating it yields CATSSRQGYDYTF.

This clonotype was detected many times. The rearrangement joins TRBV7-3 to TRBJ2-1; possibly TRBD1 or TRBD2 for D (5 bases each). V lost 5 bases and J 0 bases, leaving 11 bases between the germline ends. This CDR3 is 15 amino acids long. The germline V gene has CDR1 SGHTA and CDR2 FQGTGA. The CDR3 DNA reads TGTGCCAGCAGCGGGGACCGGAGCTCCTACAATGAGCAGTTCTTC. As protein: CASSGDRSSYNEQFF.

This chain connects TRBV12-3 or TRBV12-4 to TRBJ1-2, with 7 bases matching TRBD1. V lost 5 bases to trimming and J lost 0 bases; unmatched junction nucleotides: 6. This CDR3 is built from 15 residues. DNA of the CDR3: TGTGCCAGCAGTCCACGACAGGGACCTAACTATGGCTACACCTTC. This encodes CASSPRQGPNYGYTF.

In DNA, the CDR3 is TGTGCCAGCAGTCGCGGGACAGTCTTTCAAGAGACCCAGTACTTC. It encodes CASSRGTVFQETQYF. The chain is built from TRBV6-5 and TRBJ2-5; D may be TRBD1 (7 bases). Germline CDR1 and CDR2: MNHEY and SVGAGI. V was cut by 5 bases and J by 2 bases, with 15 bases left in between. The CDR3 length is 15 residues.

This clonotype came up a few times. In DNA form, the CDR3 reads TGTGCCAGCAGCTTAGGGACTAGCGTTCAAGAGACCCAGTACTTC. It encodes CASSLGTSVQETQYF. The chain couples TRBV11-2 to TRBJ2-5; the match to TRBD2 covers 9 bases. The CDR3 length is 15 residues. V lost 1 base to trimming and J lost 2 bases; unmatched junction nucleotides: 2. Germline values: CDR1 SGHAT, CDR2 FQNNGV.

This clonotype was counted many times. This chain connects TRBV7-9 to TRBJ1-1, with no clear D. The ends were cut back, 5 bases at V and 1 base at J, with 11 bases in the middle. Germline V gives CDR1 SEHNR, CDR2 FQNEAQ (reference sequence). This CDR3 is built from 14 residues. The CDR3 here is CASSNRRRNTEAFF. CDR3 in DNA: TGTGCCAGCAGCAATCGACGGAGGAACACTGAAGCTTTCTTT.

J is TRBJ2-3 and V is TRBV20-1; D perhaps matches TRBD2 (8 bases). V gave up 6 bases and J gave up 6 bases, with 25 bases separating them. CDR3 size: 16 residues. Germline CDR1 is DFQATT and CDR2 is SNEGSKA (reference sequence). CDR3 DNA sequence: TGCAGTGCACCTCCAGGGGGACTAGGCGGTTGCGATACGCAGTATTTT. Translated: CSAPPGGLGGCDTQYF.

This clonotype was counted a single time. The CDR3 loop reads CASNGRRDTEAFF. CDR3 nucleotides: TGCGCCAGCAACGGACGGAGGGACACTGAAGCTTTCTTT. The chain is built from TRBV5-1 and TRBJ1-1; D unresolved. This CDR3 spans 13 amino acids. The ends were cut back, 6 bases at V and 3 bases at J, with 12 bases in the middle. The germline gives CDR1 SGHRS, CDR2 YFSETQ.

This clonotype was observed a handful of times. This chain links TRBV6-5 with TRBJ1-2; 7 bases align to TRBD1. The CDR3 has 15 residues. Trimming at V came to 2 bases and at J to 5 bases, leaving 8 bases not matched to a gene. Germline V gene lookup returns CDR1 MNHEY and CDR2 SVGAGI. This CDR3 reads CASSYQFGRGYGYTF. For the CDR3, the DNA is TGTGCCAGCAGTTACCAGTTCGGCAGGGGGTATGGCTACACCTTC.